These 29 T cell receptor beta chains share one sample of origin, sequenced in a study of blood T cell repertoires in COVID-19. Repertoires were generated with immunoSEQ multiplex PCR, while TCRdb's copy carries only in-frame clones and drops some. The sample has 40,000 to 50,000 clones, approximately 86% seen once. Sequenced sample: peripheral blood. The receptors derive from a human donor in a cohort sampled during active COVID-19.

V usage is TRBV29-1 and J usage is TRBJ2-3; D is possibly TRBD2 (5 bases). The V gene lost 4 bases and the J gene lost 4 bases, with 6 bases spanning the gap. CDR3 length: 11 amino acids. Germline CDR1 and CDR2: SQVTM and ANQGSEA. The CDR3 loop is CSVGSADTQYF. CDR3 DNA: TGCAGCGTTGGTAGCGCAGATACGCAGTATTTT.

V and J are TRBV29-1 and TRBJ2-1; TRBD2 aligns across 10 bases. The germline gives CDR1 SQVTM, CDR2 ANQGSEA. CDR3 size: 12 residues. Here the CDR3 reads CTVAGGSNEQFF. CDR3 DNA sequence: TGCACTGTAGCGGGAGGTTCCAATGAGCAGTTCTTC.

The chain joins TRBV27 to TRBJ2-7, with 7 bases fitting TRBD1. Germline trimming cut 4 bases from V and 2 bases from J; bases unmatched to any gene: 8. The CDR3 length is 15 residues. CDR1 MNHEY and CDR2 SMNVEV come from the germline V gene (reference sequence). Here the CDR3 DNA reads TGTGCCAGCAGTTCCCCGACAGGGAGCACCTACGAGCAGTACTTC. Amino acid sequence: CASSSPTGSTYEQYF.

This chain joins TRBV24-1 and TRBJ2-1, with 11 nucleotides matching TRBD2. CDR1 is KGHDR and CDR2 is SFDVKD in the germline V gene. V lost 4 bases and J lost 7; bases outside the gene matches: 8. CDR3 length equals 16 residues. The chain's CDR3 is CATSDQTSGMRNEQFF. Written as DNA, the CDR3 is TGTGCCACCAGTGACCAGACTAGCGGGATGAGAAATGAGCAGTTCTTC.

The gene calls are TRBV15 and TRBJ1-5, with 7 bases matching TRBD1. CDR3 length: 15 residues. The germline CDR1 and CDR2 sequences are LNHNV and YYDKDF (reference sequence). Trimming took 0 bases from V and 7 from J; bases not matched to a gene: 6. CDR3 nucleotide sequence: TGTGCCACCAGCAGAGACCAGGGGGTCTGGCAGCCCCAGCATTTT. Its translation is CATSRDQGVWQPQHF.

The chain has TRBV5-1 and TRBJ1-2; 10 bases fit TRBD1. This CDR3 is 16 amino acids long. After removal of 0 bases from V and 5 bases from J, the junction contained 7 bases not matched to a gene. From germline, CDR1 is SGHRS and CDR2 YFSETQ. This CDR3 reads CASSLGGQGTLYGYTF. In DNA form, the CDR3 reads TGCGCCAGCAGCTTGGGGGGACAGGGGACCTTGTATGGCTACACCTTC.

V gene TRBV10-3 combines with J gene TRBJ2-5; TRBD1 matches at 9 bases. Germline assignment: CDR1 ENHRY and CDR2 SYGVKD. This CDR3 spans 22 amino acids. Trimming at V came to 3 bases and at J to 2 bases, leaving 25 bases not matched to a gene. As DNA, the CDR3 is TGTGCCATCAGTGAATCCCCGGGACAGGGCGGGTTTGGCTCATCGAAACAAGAGACCCAGTACTTC. It codes for CAISESPGQGGFGSSKQETQYF.

V gene TRBV5-5 combines with J gene TRBJ1-6; 10 bases fit TRBD1. V lost 4 bases, J lost 7 bases, and 8 bases stayed unmatched. This CDR3 comprises 16 residues. Germline V CDR1 and CDR2: SGHKS, YYEKEE (reference sequence). The CDR3 DNA reads TGTGCCAGCAGCCCCGGGACAGGGGCGCGAAATTCACCCCTCCACTTT. This gives the protein CASSPGTGARNSPLHF.

This rearrangement joins TRBV11-2 to TRBJ2-1; 12 positions agree with TRBD2. The CDR3 contains 16 residues. Germline loops: CDR1 SGHAT, CDR2 FQNNGV. V gave up 5 bases and J gave up 0 bases; unmatched junction bases: 2. CDR3 amino acids: CASSPLAGGSYNEQFF. CDR3 bases: TGTGCCAGCAGCCCACTAGCGGGAGGCTCCTACAATGAGCAGTTCTTC.

V gene TRBV28 combines with J gene TRBJ1-2; D unclear. This CDR3 region has 15 residues. V lost 5 bases to trimming and J lost 2 bases, with 15 bases between them. From germline, CDR1 is MDHEN and CDR2 SYDVKM. CDR3 residues: CASSRNGLYNYGYTF. DNA of the CDR3: TGTGCCAGCAGTAGGAACGGACTATACAACTATGGCTACACCTTC.

The CDR3 DNA is TGTGCCAGCCGACGTACAGGTGGCTACGAGCAGTACTTC. Amino acids: CASRRTGGYEQYF. V gene TRBV6-5 combines with J gene TRBJ2-7; perhaps TRBD1 as D (5 bases). The ends were cut back, 8 bases at V and 3 bases at J, with 14 bases in the middle. Germline V gene sequence: CDR1 MNHEY, CDR2 SVGAGI. This CDR3 spans 13 amino acids.

In this sample, this clone turned up once. The rearrangement uses TRBV6-1 and TRBJ1-1; 8 bases map to TRBD1. CDR3 length: 14 residues. Germline assignment: CDR1 MNHNS and CDR2 SASEGT. The V segment lost 2 bases and the J segment 5 bases; nucleotides outside the gene matches: 4. The chain's CDR3 is CASSEQGAVTEAFF. CDR3 in DNA: TGTGCCAGCAGTGAACAGGGGGCTGTAACTGAAGCTTTCTTT.

This clone occurred a few times. The chain links TRBV4-1 to TRBJ2-2; 9 positions match TRBD1. The ends lost 4 bases at V and 5 bases at J; junction bases unmatched: 5. The CDR3 is 15 residues long. Germline CDR1 is MGHRA and CDR2 is YSYEKL. CDR3 region: CASSPDRGYTGELFF. The CDR3 DNA sequence: TGCGCCAGCAGCCCAGACAGGGGGTATACCGGGGAGCTGTTTTTT.

This rearrangement joins TRBV19 to TRBJ2-3; 8 nucleotides match TRBD1. The CDR3 contains 18 residues. Germline trimming cut 3 bases from V and 5 bases from J; bases unmatched to any gene: 16. CDR1 and CDR2 from the germline V gene are LNHDA and SQIVND (reference sequence). The CDR3 protein is CASSIPRGREGLQDTQYF. The CDR3 nucleotides read TGTGCCAGTAGTATCCCCAGGGGGCGCGAGGGATTACAAGATACGCAGTATTTT.

The rearrangement links TRBV7-3 to TRBJ2-1, with 12 bases that match TRBD2. Germline V CDR1 and CDR2: SGHTA, FQGTGA. The CDR3 contains 17 residues. J gave up 1 base and V 4 bases, and 5 bases lay outside the gene matches. CDR3 DNA: TGTGCCAGCAGCTCACCGACTAGCGGGAGTTCCTACAATGAGCAGTTCTTC. This encodes CASSSPTSGSSYNEQFF. Full variable domain (outside the CDR3, taken from reference TRBV7-3 and TRBJ2-1): GAGVSQTPSNKVTEKGKYVELRCDPISGHTALYWYRQSLGQGPEFLIYFQGTGAADDSGLPNDRFFAVRPEGSVSTLKIQRTERGDSAVYLCASSSPTSGSSYNEQFFGPGTRLTVL.

The rearrangement joins TRBV6-4 to TRBJ1-2, with a possible D match to TRBD1 (5 bases). V lost 7 bases, J lost 4 bases, and 28 bases lay in between. CDR1 is MRHNA, CDR2 SNTAGT, per germline. The CDR3 is 18 amino acids. The CDR3 reads CASNQAKAYPTVLYGYTF. The CDR3 DNA sequence: TGTGCCAGCAACCAAGCGAAGGCTTACCCGACAGTCCTCTATGGCTACACCTTC.

This sequence joins TRBV2 and TRBJ1-6, with 7 bases identical to TRBD1. The CDR3 loop spans 14 amino acids. The trim removed 6 bases at V and 7 bases at J, leaving 6 bases unmatched. The germline V gene encodes CDR1 SNHLY and CDR2 FYNNEI. In nucleotides, the CDR3 is TGTGCCAGCAGGCCGGGACAGAGGAATTCACCCCTCCACTTT. Its translation is CASRPGQRNSPLHF. Filled out from reference TRBV2 and TRBJ1-6, the complete variable domain reads EPEVTQTPSHQVTQMGQEVILRCVPISNHLYFYWYRQILGQKVEFLVSFYNNEISEKSEIFDDQFSVERPDGSNFTLKIRSTKLEDSAMYFCASRPGQRNSPLHFGNGTRLTVT.

V and J are TRBV11-2 and TRBJ2-5, with D perhaps matching TRBD2 (6 bases). The germline V gene has CDR1 SGHAT and CDR2 FQNNGV. The ends were cut back, 5 bases at V and 2 bases at J, with 18 bases in the middle. CDR3 size: 16 residues. The CDR3 coding sequence is TGTGCCAGCAGCCCACGCGGGGACTTACCTCAAGAGACCCAGTACTTC. Its protein product is CASSPRGDLPQETQYF.

The CDR3, as DNA: TGCGCCAGCCACGCCGGGACAGGACTTCGAGATACGCAGTATTTT. Its translation: CASHAGTGLRDTQYF. This chain connects TRBV5-1 to TRBJ2-3; 8 nucleotides agree with TRBD1. The ends lost 7 bases at V and 5 bases at J; junction bases unmatched: 12. This CDR3 has 15 amino acids. Per germline, CDR1 SGHRS and CDR2 YFSETQ.

The chain is built from TRBV11-3 and TRBJ2-1; the D gene is possibly TRBD2 (7 bases). The ends were cut back, 5 bases at V and 5 bases at J, with 16 bases in the middle. The CDR3 sequence is 15 residues long. From germline, CDR1 is SGHNT and CDR2 YENEEA. The CDR3 spells CASSRGGGLDNEQFF. Here the CDR3 DNA reads TGTGCCAGCAGCCGGGGAGGGGGGTTGGACAATGAGCAGTTCTTC. Full variable domain (outside the CDR3, taken from reference TRBV11-3 and TRBJ2-1): EAGVVQSPRYKIIEKKQPVAFWCNPISGHNTLYWYLQNLGQGPELLIRYENEEAVDDSQLPKDRFSAERLKGVDSTLKIQPAELGDSAVYLCASSRGGGLDNEQFFGPGTRLTVL.

This chain connects TRBV30 to TRBJ2-3; 7 positions match TRBD1. CDR1 and CDR2 (germline): GTSNPN, SVGIG (reference sequence). Losses at the gene ends were 6 bases for V and 1 base for J; bases not matched to a gene: 1. The CDR3 loop spans 12 amino acids. CDR3 sequence: CACDRGTDTQYF. The CDR3, as DNA: TGTGCCTGTGACAGGGGCACAGATACGCAGTATTTT.

This rearrangement joins TRBV7-3 to TRBJ2-1; maybe TRBD1 (6 bases). The germline CDR1 and CDR2 sequences are SGHTA and FQGTGA. V lost 0 bases and J 5 bases, leaving 11 bases between the germline ends. This CDR3 is 15 amino acids long. The chain's CDR3 is CASSLTQGWDNEQFF. For the CDR3, the DNA is TGTGCCAGCAGCTTAACACAGGGTTGGGACAATGAGCAGTTCTTC.

The J gene is TRBJ2-7, the V gene TRBV2; 10 bases match TRBD1. The CDR3 spans 14 residues. With V trimmed by 7 bases and J by 3 bases, 6 bases remained unmatched. From germline, CDR1 is SNHLY and CDR2 FYNNEI. This chain's CDR3 is CASNPRTGGYEQYF. In DNA, the CDR3 is TGTGCCAGCAATCCCCGGACAGGGGGCTACGAGCAGTACTTC.

CDR3 sequence reads: CATSRAQGNTEAFF. In DNA form, the CDR3 reads TGTGCCACCAGCAGAGCCCAGGGGAACACTGAAGCTTTCTTT. The chain links TRBV15 to TRBJ1-1; perhaps TRBD1 as D (5 bases). Trimming cost V 1 base and J 1 base, with 7 bases left between them. Germline CDR1 LNHNV, CDR2 YYDKDF (reference sequence). The CDR3 is 14 amino acids.

The chain uses TRBV3-1 (or the pseudogene TRBV3-2) and TRBJ1-2, with 10 bases that match TRBD1. Unmatched junction bases numbered 2, after V lost 1 base and J lost 6 bases. The V gene's germline CDR1 is LGHDT and CDR2 YNNKEL (reference sequence). The CDR3 has 14 amino acids. The CDR3 bases are TGTGCCAGCAGCCAAGGGGACAGGGGAAATGGCTACACCTTC. Translated: CASSQGDRGNGYTF.

The gene calls are TRBV28 and TRBJ1-6; D may be TRBD1 (6 bases). V was clipped by 6 bases and J by 9 bases, with 15 bases between them. From germline, CDR1 is MDHEN and CDR2 SYDVKM. This CDR3 contains 14 residues. CDR3 in amino acids: CASSASRGFSPLHF. CDR3 sequence (DNA): TGTGCCAGCAGCGCAAGCAGGGGTTTTTCACCCCTCCACTTT.

This clone showed up just a few times. The chain uses TRBV4-1 and TRBJ1-5, with 8 bases lining up with TRBD1. The V gene end was trimmed by 1 base and the J gene end by 3 bases; junction bases not matched to a gene: 2. Per the germline V gene, CDR1 is MGHRA and CDR2 is YSYEKL. This CDR3 is built from 15 residues. This CDR3 reads CASSQADRDNQPQHF. CDR3 sequence (DNA): TGCGCCAGCAGCCAAGCGGACAGGGACAATCAGCCCCAGCATTTT.

V usage is TRBV28 and J usage is TRBJ1-3; D perhaps matches TRBD1 (6 bases). The CDR3 extends over 14 amino acids. Germline CDR1 MDHEN, CDR2 SYDVKM. The V and J ends lost 2 bases and 3 bases respectively, with 8 bases between them. The chain's CDR3 is CASSLVQGGNTIYF. CDR3 DNA sequence: TGTGCCAGCAGTTTAGTACAGGGTGGAAACACCATATATTTT.

The V gene is TRBV5-1, the J gene TRBJ2-1; 11 bases line up with TRBD2. Germline loops: CDR1 SGHRS, CDR2 YFSETQ. This CDR3 is built from 16 residues. Trimming at V came to 2 bases and at J to 4 bases, leaving 5 bases not matched to a gene. DNA for the CDR3: TGCGCCAGCAGCTTCAATAGCGGGAGGGCATACAATGAGCAGTTCTTC. It encodes CASSFNSGRAYNEQFF.